The present entry profiles one T cell receptor (beta chain) with its context. Its antigen is not yet known. Base qualities are not provided; no much larger clone lies one nucleotide away. Participants in the prospective study were aged roughly 18 to 100 years, lived in 24 United States geographic areas, and enrolled through a virtual design. In the prospective study, cohorts were assigned on the basis of participant-reported clinical history obtained from a screening survey and a study questionnaire. Mobile phlebotomists in the prospective study collected whole blood, serum and a nasopharyngeal or oropharyngeal swab from every participant. Additional blood draws and questionnaires over an approximately two-month period could optionally be provided by prospective study participants. Blood samples from the prospective study were shipped frozen or at room temperature prior to DNA extraction. The entry originates in a study of blood T cell repertoires in COVID-19 (TCRdb year 2020). Regarding the complete study: Samples covering the acute and convalescent phases of COVID-19 were provided by collaborators in the United States, Italy and Spain. Where available, HLA class I and class II types were taken from metadata supplied by the sample provider and were not determined by assay-based typing. The dataset comprised deeply sampled blood TCRbeta repertoires from subjects exposed to, actively infected with, or recovered from COVID-19. Samples were obtained from the ongoing ImmuneRACE study (first 160 participants) and from over 1,000 subjects provided by 6 global collaborators. The prospective study material was composed of cDNA or gDNA derived from T cells, B-cell-depleted T cells, or PBMCs. The sample metadata nearly always contained a de-identified subject ID, COVID-19 status, age in years and sex. The repertoires were released in a freely available public database meant as a resource for research on the immune response to SARS-CoV-2.

The CDR3 spans 17 residues, from the cysteine through the phenylalanine. The entry retains the CDR3 DNA only, 51 bases that are in frame from base 1. Looking up the germline V gene (reference sequence) yields CDR1 LNHNV and CDR2 YYDKDF. For this chain, trimming is 0 bases at the V end and 4 bases at the J end, and the number of junction bases without a gene match is 6. The immunoSEQ Assay, a bias-controlled multiplex PCR, was used to amplify TCRbeta CDR3 regions from genomic DNA. Under the source paper's analysis protocol: Within the assay, amplification of reference gene primers was used to estimate how many nucleated cells each sample contained. To quantify the absolute abundance of each unique TCRbeta CDR3 rearrangement, sequence reads were collapsed and filtered. For each sample, productive Simpson clonality was calculated by taking the square root of Simpson's diversity index across productive rearrangements. TCRdb's version of the immuneACCESS table is confined to in-frame rearrangements and falls short of the full clone set. An unresolved V gene accounts for under half of the shortfall where checked; the remainder is of unknown origin. D and trimming come from the DNA, and the V and J calls and clone size come from that table. This sample is represented by approximately 290,000 clones; almost 90% of them were singletons. The ten largest account for around 4.4% of the sample.

Study-wide conclusions, independent of this receptor: Clinical and demographic metadata were provided uncurated, with the amount varying by source and participant.

The sample taken for sequencing was PBMCs or T cells enriched from blood (not recorded which). This TCR derives from a woman under 30 with acute COVID-19. The rearranged chain carries TRBV15 and TRBJ1-4; 9 bases in the middle match TRBD1. The CDR3 reads as follows: CATSRESMGQGNEKLFF. The DNA reads TGTGCCACCAGCAGAGAATCGATGGGACAGGGTAATGAAAAACTGTTTTTT.